These 11 T cell receptor beta chains came from one sample sequenced in a study of cytomegalovirus exposure and HLA in healthy donors. A multiplex PCR was run with 60 Vbeta primers and 13 Jbeta primers. Measured with immunoSEQ multiplex PCR; TCRdb has only the in-frame clones, and not every one. Of tens of thousands of clones detected, about three quarters appear once; the ten largest clones hold about 3%. What was sequenced was PBMCs. Receptors were obtained from a woman in her forties in good health and CMV-seropositive.

The rearrangement uses TRBV30 and TRBJ2-1; 8 bases line up with TRBD2. The germline CDR1 and CDR2 sequences are GTSNPN and SVGIG (reference sequence). Germline trimming cut 7 bases from V and 0 bases from J; bases unmatched to any gene: 5. This CDR3 is 14 amino acids long. CDR3 nucleotides: TGTGCCTTCGGGGGGGGGAGCTCCTACAATGAGCAGTTCTTC. Translation: CAFGGGSSYNEQFF.

This chain links TRBV5-4 with TRBJ2-7; possible D gene TRBD1, 6 bases. Germline CDR1 reads SGHNT; CDR2 reads YYREEE (reference sequence). V was shortened by 4 bases and J by 2 bases, with 16 bases between the two germline ends. This CDR3 is 15 amino acids long. CDR3 amino acids: CASSAGQKSAYEQYF. The CDR3 DNA reads TGTGCCAGCAGCGCTGGACAGAAAAGCGCCTACGAGCAGTACTTC.

This rearrangement joins TRBV7-9 to TRBJ2-3; 13 bases are shared with TRBD2. There are 15 residues in the CDR3. V shed 4 bases and J 7 bases; nucleotides not matched to a gene: 5. From germline, CDR1 is SEHNR and CDR2 FQNEAQ (reference sequence). The CDR3 region has the DNA TGTGCCAGCAGCTACCGGACTAGCGGGGGAAATACGCAGTATTTT. The encoded protein is CASSYRTSGGNTQYF.

This chain connects TRBV6-6 to TRBJ1-5; TRBD1 agrees at 8 bases. The germline CDR1 and CDR2 sequences are MNHNY and SVGAGI (reference sequence). The V and J ends lost 6 bases and 4 bases, in that order; junction bases with no gene match: 11. The CDR3 runs to 16 residues. The CDR3 here is CASSRAGQGRNQPQHF. CDR3 DNA sequence: TGTGCCAGCAGCAGAGCAGGACAGGGTAGGAATCAGCCCCAGCATTTT.

The V gene is TRBV7-2, the J gene TRBJ2-5; the match to TRBD2 covers 9 bases. The CDR3 has 15 residues. Germline values: CDR1 SGHTA, CDR2 FQGNSA. The V gene end was trimmed by 1 base and the J gene end by 5 bases; junction bases not matched to a gene: 5. The CDR3 loop is CASSLGGGAGETQYF. In DNA, the CDR3 is TGTGCCAGCAGCTTAGGCGGGGGGGCCGGTGAGACCCAGTACTTC.

The chain recombines TRBV27 with TRBJ2-7; D remains ambiguous. Germline CDR1 is MNHEY and CDR2 is SMNVEV (reference sequence). Trimming pared 5 bases from V and 6 bases from J, leaving 11 bases between. The CDR3 contains 12 residues. CDR3 in DNA: TGTGCCAGCAGTCCCCTCAGTGGCGAGCAGTACTTC. This codes for CASSPLSGEQYF.

V and J are TRBV5-4 and TRBJ1-6, with D perhaps matching TRBD1 (6 bases). CDR1 is SGHNT and CDR2 is YYREEE in the germline V gene (reference sequence). The CDR3 is 15 amino acids. V was cut by 3 bases and J by 10 bases, with 17 bases left in between. CDR3 sequence reads: CASSSTGTRGSPLHF. CDR3 DNA sequence: TGTGCCAGCAGCTCTACCGGGACACGAGGCTCACCCCTCCACTTT.

In regard to this clone: This sample also contains other DNA sequences that code for the same CDR3. The chain links TRBV6-4 to TRBJ2-3; 13 nucleotides align to TRBD2. CDR3 size: 15 residues. CDR1 MRHNA and CDR2 SNTAGT come from the germline V gene. The junction had 0 bases not matched to a gene; V was cut back by 0 bases and J by 6 bases. CDR3 sequence reads: CASSDSTSGGDTQYF. The DNA for the CDR3 is TGTGCCAGCAGTGACTCGACTAGCGGGGGGGATACGCAGTATTTT.

CDR3 region: CASSLHREISYEQYF. The CDR3 DNA follows: TGTGCCAGCAGTCTCCACAGGGAGATCTCCTACGAGCAGTACTTC. This sequence joins TRBV28 and TRBJ2-7; D possibly corresponds to TRBD1 (6 bases). The CDR3 extends over 15 amino acids. Germline CDR1 is MDHEN and CDR2 is SYDVKM. V was pared by 5 bases and J by 0 bases, with 14 bases between. The full variable domain, its missing parts supplied by reference TRBV28 and TRBJ2-7, is DVKVTQSSRYLVKRTGEKVFLECVQDMDHENMFWYRQDPGLGLRLIYFSYDVKMKEKGDIPEGYSVSREKKERFSLILESASTNQTSMYLCASSLHREISYEQYFGPGTRLTVT.

The chain combines TRBV7-2 with TRBJ1-1; 7 bases are a match to TRBD1. CDR1 and CDR2 (germline): SGHTA, FQGNSA. This CDR3 region has 15 residues. J lost 1 base, V lost 2 bases, and 4 bases had no gene match. CDR3 loop: CASSLSRQGNTEAFF. CDR3 bases: TGTGCCAGCAGCTTATCCAGACAGGGGAACACTGAAGCTTTCTTT. Supplemented by reference TRBV7-2 and TRBJ1-1, the full variable domain reads GAGVSQSPSNKVTEKGKDVELRCDPISGHTALYWYRQSLGQGLEFLIYFQGNSAPDKSGLPSDRFSAERTGGSVSTLTIQRTQQEDSAVYLCASSLSRQGNTEAFFGQGTRLTVV.

The table lists this clone with a count of one. V is TRBV11-2 and J is TRBJ1-4; a possible D gene is TRBD1 (5 bases). CDR1 is SGHAT and CDR2 is FQNNGV in the germline V gene. V was clipped by 0 bases and J by 15 bases, with 14 bases between them. The CDR3 contains 13 residues. The CDR3 protein is CASSLDLAGLMFF. Here the CDR3 DNA reads TGTGCCAGCAGCTTAGATCTTGCAGGGCTCATGTTTTTT.